The 9 T cell receptor beta chains reported below all come from one sample, sequenced in a study of T cells after yellow fever vaccination. MiXCR, run by TCRdb on the 5' RACE reads, gives a single entry per CDR3 protein. The table has 240,000 or so distinct CDR3 sequences, 6.9% seen once. The source material was CD4+ T cells sorted from PBMCs, sampled 15 days after the yellow fever booster vaccination. The receptors here all came from a man aged 25 to 45 who received the YFV17D yellow fever vaccine.

This clonotype has more than one count but fewer than ten. The V and J genes are TRBV10-3 and TRBJ2-1, with 9 nucleotides matching TRBD2. CDR3 length: 13 residues. The V gene's germline CDR1 is ENHRY and CDR2 SYGVKD. V trimming: 8 bases; J trimming: 6 bases; junction bases outside the gene matches: 5. CDR3 coding DNA: TGTGCCATCCTAGCGGGAAATAGCAATGAGCAGTTCTTC. Amino acid sequence: CAILAGNSNEQFF.

The rearrangement uses TRBV21-1 and TRBJ1-1; the table's D call, TRBD1, was not checked against the DNA. TRBV21-1 is classified as a pseudogene. The CDR3 totals 16 residues. CDR3: CASSTRGGKVNTEAFF. The CDR3 nucleotides read TGTGCCAGCAGCACCCGGGGTGGGAAAGTGAACACTGAAGCTTTCTTT.

The genes are TRBV20-1 and TRBJ2-1, with 7 bases fitting TRBD2. The V gene end was trimmed by 3 bases and the J gene end by 3 bases; junction bases not matched to a gene: 5. This CDR3 comprises 14 residues. From germline, CDR1 is DFQATT and CDR2 SNEGSKA (reference sequence). CDR3 sequence reads: CSASNPGGYNEQFF. The CDR3 DNA follows: TGCAGTGCTAGTAACCCGGGAGGCTACAATGAGCAGTTCTTC.

This clonotype was seen a handful of times. V is TRBV19 and J is TRBJ1-5; 8 nucleotides align to TRBD1. The trim removed 11 bases at V and 6 bases at J, leaving 12 bases unmatched. Germline V gene data show CDR1 as LNHDA and CDR2 as SQIVND (reference sequence). The CDR3 extends over 14 amino acids. The CDR3 sequence: CASQGQGGGQPQHF. CDR3 bases: TGTGCCTCCCAAGGACAGGGAGGGGGTCAGCCCCAGCATTTT.

This rearrangement joins TRBV20-1 to TRBJ2-4; 8 bases agree with TRBD2. Unmatched junction bases numbered 13, after V lost 0 bases and J lost 3 bases. CDR1 and CDR2 (germline): DFQATT, SNEGSKA (reference sequence). The CDR3 totals 18 residues. CDR3 nucleotide sequence: TGCAGTGCTAGAGATCCGAGCGGGAGACTTGGCGGCAAAAACATTCAGTACTTC. This translates into CSARDPSGRLGGKNIQYF.

This clonotype was seen repeatedly, ten times or more. The V call is TRBV29-1, the J call TRBJ2-1; perhaps TRBD1 as D (5 bases). The CDR3 spans 11 residues. Trimming took 4 bases from V and 6 from J, leaving 7 bases between them. Germline loops: CDR1 SQVTM, CDR2 ANQGSEA. The CDR3: CSVGQSNEQFF. CDR3 nucleotide sequence: TGCAGCGTTGGACAGTCCAATGAGCAGTTCTTC.

The chain uses TRBV18 and TRBJ1-2, with D maybe TRBD1 (5 bases). Germline CDR1 reads KGHSH; CDR2 reads LQKENI. This CDR3 is built from 13 residues. The ends were cut back, 11 bases at V and 1 base at J, with 14 bases in the middle. CDR3 in DNA: TGTGCCTCAAAAGGGGCAAGTAACTATGGCTACACCTTC. Protein product: CASKGASNYGYTF.

This clonotype showed up just a few times. The rearrangement uses TRBV11-2 and TRBJ2-3, with 7 bases identical to TRBD2. The CDR3 loop spans 15 amino acids. Unmatched junction bases numbered 4, after V lost 2 bases and J lost 2 bases. CDR1 and CDR2 from the germline V gene are SGHAT and FQNNGV. The CDR3 DNA is TGTGCCAGCAGCTTACTCGGGAGGAACACAGATACGCAGTATTTT. As protein: CASSLLGRNTDTQYF.

This clonotype appeared many times. The chain uses TRBV4-3 and TRBJ2-3, with D possibly matching TRBD1 (6 bases). This CDR3 region has 17 residues. Germline CDR1 LGHNA, CDR2 YSLEER. Trimming took off 3 bases at V and 4 bases at J, with 20 bases between the two ends. The CDR3 DNA is TGCGCCAGCAGCCATAAAAGGACAGCGAGGGCGGCAGATACGCAGTATTTT. Protein product: CASSHKRTARAADTQYF.